This entry concerns a single T cell receptor (beta chain). What this receptor recognizes is not known. Within one base of it there is no much larger clone, and no base qualities were kept. The cohort was made up of 666 healthy bone marrow donors. At the time of sampling, every cohort member was nominally healthy, though immune exposures that went unrecorded were likely present. The donor was CMV seropositive and belonged to the group of around 300 seropositive cohort members. A peripheral blood sample was collected from each donor, and TCR beta sequencing was performed on peripheral blood mononuclear cells. Genomic DNA was extracted from the blood cell samples with the Qiagen DNeasy Blood Extraction Kit. This record belongs to a study of cytomegalovirus exposure and HLA in healthy donors listed by TCRdb under 2017. About the full investigation: In an earlier analysis of 587 of the donors, approximately 300 Gb of sequence data and 117 million unique TCR beta sequences from about 190 million T cells were reported. Roughly 300 gigabases of sequencing data and approximately 92 million unique TCR sequences made up an early release that covered approximately 650 HLA-typed donors. Among the roughly 380 genotyped donors, around 81% belonged to the genetic ancestry cluster associated with self-reported Caucasian donors. The study aimed to test whether cataloging public T cell receptors could reveal signatures of past pathogen exposure. The T cell repertoires of around 730 subjects were profiled by immunosequencing and related to cytomegalovirus serostatus. Along with the approximately 600-subject first cohort, a separate validation cohort of about 110 different subjects was used. The study combined high-throughput TCR immunosequencing, statistical association of individual TCRs with disease status, and machine learning to predict cytomegalovirus infection status. To study patterns of TCR occurrence, a later analysis re-analyzed previously published TCR beta repertoires from just over 650 donors and added high-resolution HLA genotyping. The later analysis used no new phenotypic data to find candidate immune exposures, relying instead on TCR beta sequences and their occurrence across donors. An earlier analysis of approximately 580 of the donors used high-throughput TCR beta sequencing to judge whether each TCR beta V gene segment behaved as functional or pseudogenic. Alongside the repertoire data, information on donor age, sex, ethnicity and CMV serostatus was compiled. A later genetic analysis took genome-wide SNP genotypes for about 55% of the roughly 670 donors and used that subset as a discovery cohort. Every discovery cohort repertoire had been produced on one sequencing platform. HLA typing included class I and class II loci at four-digit resolution. The number of donors typed differed by locus, with roughly 629-640 for A, B, C, DRB1 and DQB1, more than 500 for DQA1, 600 to 610 for DPA1, and around 450 for DPB1. Five DR-DQ haplotypes were treated as single units for association and clustering because of strong linkage in the cohort. Across 398 genotyped donors of the cohort, an average of about 200,000 unique TCR beta nucleotide sequences per donor were sequenced, and about a sixth of those sequences were non-productive.

Taken from cysteine to phenylalanine, the CDR3 has 13 residues. The retained sequence is limited to the CDR3, 39 bases, with the frame set at the first base. Cut back by 9 bases and 2 bases, the V and J ends lie 13 bases apart. Looking up the germline V gene yields CDR1 SNHLY and CDR2 FYNNEI. What the study reported, not specific to this receptor: A few of the identified cytomegalovirus-associated TCR beta chains were confirmed in vitro to be specific for cytomegalovirus antigens. In a later analysis, TCR association rates were found to vary across HLA loci, with the most associated TCRs seen for DRB1 alleles and the fewest for HLA-C alleles. Correlated functional status among segregating V segments might be attributable to linkage disequilibrium, but an unknown experimental factor could not be ruled out. According to a later analysis, parvovirus B19, influenza, CMV and Epstein-Barr virus appeared linked to several top co-occurrence clusters. Most TCR sequences were seen in very few donors, while some public TCRs were found in many individuals. Roughly uniform sequencing depth across donors was assumed in presence/absence analyses, although this assumption may not hold. Immune exposure information for the cohort was limited to CMV serostatus. The cohort was sequenced for TCR beta chains only, and without alpha or paired-chain data the features that could be detected were limited. Cytomegalovirus status was reported to be diagnosed by the classifier with high specificity and sensitivity in both the original and validation cohorts. In the study, around 150 TCR beta chains were listed as associated with cytomegalovirus. In a later genetic analysis, fewer N-insertions in productive TCRs were reported among donors in an Asian-associated ancestry cluster than the 666-donor mean. A later analysis found that HLA-associated TCR beta chains were more clonally expanded and had lower generation probabilities than equally common non-associated chains. In a later analysis, most CMV-associated TCR beta chains were found to appear HLA-restricted, with HLA associations seemingly driven largely by CMV exposure. When HLA alleles, especially DR and DQ, strongly co-occurred, attributing TCR associations to individual alleles was difficult. Because counts were too low, 15 to 20 rarely observed V segments, including chromosome 9 orphons, were excluded from the earlier analysis of some 590 of the donors. HLA typing was unavailable for some donors at each locus, so association tests used only the typed subset. It was suggested by the authors that the approach could potentially be generalized to other disease states and immunological phenotypes. A further reported finding was that TCR beta sequences accurately predicted the HLA-A and HLA-B alleles for most subjects in the first cohort. Because the 87-base-pair reads could not distinguish some IMGT-functional V segments, including TRBV6-2 and TRBV6-3, those segments were excluded. A cluster of highly shared sequence variants was judged likely to represent a technical artifact of the sequencing pipeline. Broadly in line with IMGT annotations, most TCR beta V segments showed up in productive rearrangements about 87% or about 30% of the time in an earlier analysis of around 550 of the donors. In a later genetic analysis, a missense DCLRE1C variant was associated with V-gene and J-gene trimming of TCR beta chains, and the association was replicated in an independent cohort. At a false discovery rate of 0.05, a later analysis linked approximately 18,000 TCR beta sequences to specific HLA alleles.

Library construction relied on the immunoSEQ multiplex PCR assay. A mixture of 60 forward primers for TCR Vbeta segments and 13 reverse primers for TCR Jbeta segments was used in the multiplex PCR. A multiplex PCR assay on genomic DNA amplified the CDR3 region of rearranged TCR beta genes. On the Illumina HiSeq System, the amplified TCR beta libraries were sequenced as 87-base-pair reads. The original pipeline was this. A later analysis counted about 82 million unique TCR beta chains across the 670 or so repertoires, and 9 million to 14 million of these chains were shared by at least two donors. Raw reads were error-corrected and collapsed into unique sequences with a nearest-neighbor algorithm that merged closely related sequences to remove PCR and sequencing errors. V, D and J gene segments were assigned by aligning CDR3 sequences to IMGT reference sequences. For a sequence to be retained, a match of at least six nucleotides was required to both a V gene segment and a J gene segment. A rearrangement counted as productive if the CDR3 had no stop codons and remained in frame with V and J, and every other rearrangement counted as non-productive. CDR3 was defined by IMGT convention, running from the second conserved V-encoded cysteine to the conserved J-encoded phenylalanine. In an earlier analysis of some 550 of the donors, sequences lacking an unambiguous match to a single V gene segment were excluded. In an earlier analysis of approximately 550 of the donors, V segments were called functional above 56.7% productive rearrangements and were called segregating when the between-donor standard deviation exceeded 5%. To diagnose cytomegalovirus status from the catalog of TCR beta chain sequences, a statistical classification framework was built. In a later analysis, TCR nucleotide sequences were compared against IMGT/GENE-DB human TR gene sequences so that V and J genes could be assigned. The TCRdist pipeline was used in a later analysis to assign CDR3 sequences and most-parsimonious VDJ recombination scenarios. In a later analysis, every TCR beta chain was defined by the combination of its CDR3 amino acid sequence and its V-gene family, and reads without a unique V-gene family were dropped. A later analysis removed 550 to 700 highly shared, low-generation-probability nucleotide sequences to deal with suspected cross-contamination and a sequencing artifact. In a later analysis, a clonal expansion index was calculated for each public chain from normalized within-repertoire ranks of inferred template counts. Generation probabilities in a later analysis came from a VDJ recombination model fitted to out-of-frame rearrangements, and those results were checked against IGoR. In a later analysis, TCR-TCR, TCR-HLA and TCR-CMV co-occurrence was scored with hypergeometric tests, and a repertoire-size bias correction was applied to TCR pairs. A later analysis estimated false discovery rates by permuting HLA or CMV assignments 20 times. In a later analysis, co-occurring TCRs were grouped with DBSCAN, and TCRdist sequence similarity was added when clustering was performed within HLA-allele-positive subsets. For co-occurrence clustering, repertoires with fewer than 30,000 or more than 120,000 public chains were excluded, along with a handful of repertoires with anomalous nucleotide sharing. TCRdb carries this immuneACCESS record with in-frame sequences only. Its versions omit some clonotypes, under half of them owing to an unresolved V gene in the studies checked, with the rest unexplained. V and J calls and clone size follow that table, whereas D and trimming were derived from the DNA. This sample lists about 210,000 clones; roughly 82% were detected once. Jointly, the top ten make up roughly 6% of the sample.

Sequencing was carried out using PBMCs. In this chain, TRBV2 is recombined with TRBJ1-1; the D gene is not confidently resolved. This clonotype was obtained from a man in his forties in good health and CMV-seropositive. The CDR3 protein sequence reads: CASISDTNTEAFF. The sequence in DNA is TGTGCCAGTATCTCTGACACAAACACTGAAGCTTTCTTT.